This TCR beta chain stems from a study of shared clonotypes between healthy human individuals. Each sample came from a Caucasian adult donor living in Nashville, Tennessee. The V end was cut by 4 bases, the J end by 3 bases, with 10 bases between. The CDR3 has 13 amino acids. From germline, CDR1 is MNHEY and CDR2 SVGAGI. The table came from immunoSEQ multiplex PCR; TCRdb's copy has only in-frame clones and leaves some out. The table records 400,000 to 500,000 clones, about 79% of them present only once. Sequencing was performed on PBMCs. The rearrangement uses TRBV6-5 and TRBJ2-7; no definite D call. The TCR comes from a woman in her thirties or forties in good health. Some clones in this sample may be carry-over from other donors' samples. CDR3 in DNA: TGTGCCAGCAGTTTCCGGGCTCACTACGAGCAGTACTTC. It encodes CASSFRAHYEQYF.